The entry below describes one TCR beta chain. Its antigen is unidentified. Exclusion of a patient resulted from uncontrolled infection, other autoimmune disease, pregnancy or lactation. This record comes from a study of T cells in Graves' hyperthyroidism and ophthalmopathy. The study, taken as a whole, reports: Ophthalmopathy was separated from stable hyperthyroidism by a 13 V-J model. Appearing also in blood were most of the thyroid clonotypes expanded above 0.001. The model identified upcoming ophthalmopathy a median about 6.5 months ahead of onset.

Using RNA transcripts as the source, TCR beta CDR3 regions were amplified. TCR CDR3 regions were first amplified by RT-PCR with HTBI primers. A single record per CDR3 protein comes from TCRdb applying MiXCR to the multiplex PCR reads. The table records about 580,000 distinct CDR3 sequences, roughly 13% of them present only once. The CDR3 runs 14 residues. Germline V gives CDR1 SGHRS, CDR2 YFSETQ. Trimming removed 0 bases from V and 6 bases from J, with 10 bases in between. The chain links TRBV5-1 to TRBJ2-1; D gene unclear. Sequenced material: blood. This clonotype was obtained from a woman aged 25 to 45 with Graves' hyperthyroidism that later progressed to Graves' ophthalmopathy. Here the CDR3 reads CASSLDVIVNEQFF. CDR3 sequence (DNA): TGCGCCAGCAGCTTGGATGTAATAGTCAATGAGCAGTTCTTC.